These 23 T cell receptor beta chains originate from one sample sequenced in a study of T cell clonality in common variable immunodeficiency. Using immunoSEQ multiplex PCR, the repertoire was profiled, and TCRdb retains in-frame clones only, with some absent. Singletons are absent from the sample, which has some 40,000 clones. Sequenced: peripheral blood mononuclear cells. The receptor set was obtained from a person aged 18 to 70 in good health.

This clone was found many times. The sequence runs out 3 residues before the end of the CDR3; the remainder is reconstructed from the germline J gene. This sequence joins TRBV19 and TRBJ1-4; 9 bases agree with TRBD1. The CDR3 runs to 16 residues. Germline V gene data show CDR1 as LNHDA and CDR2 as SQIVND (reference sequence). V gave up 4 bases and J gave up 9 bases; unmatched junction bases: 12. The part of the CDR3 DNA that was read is TGTGCCAGTAGTACGAAATACCGGGACAGGGCCAAAAAA. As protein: CASSTKYRDRAKK. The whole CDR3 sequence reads CASSTKYRDRAKKLFF.

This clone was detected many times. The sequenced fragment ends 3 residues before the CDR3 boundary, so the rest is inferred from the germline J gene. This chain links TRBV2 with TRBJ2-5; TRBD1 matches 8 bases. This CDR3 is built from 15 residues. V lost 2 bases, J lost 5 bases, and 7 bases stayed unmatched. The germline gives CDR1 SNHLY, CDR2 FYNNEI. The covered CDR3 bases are TGTGCCAGCAGTGAATTTGGACAGGGAGGTGAGACC. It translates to CASSEFGQGGET. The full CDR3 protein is CASSEFGQGGETQYF.

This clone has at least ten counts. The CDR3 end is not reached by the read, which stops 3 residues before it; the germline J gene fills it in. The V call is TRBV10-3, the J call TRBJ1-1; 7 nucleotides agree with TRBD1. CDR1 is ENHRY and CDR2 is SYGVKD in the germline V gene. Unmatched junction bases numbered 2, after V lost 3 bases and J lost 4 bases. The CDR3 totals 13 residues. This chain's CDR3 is CAISDAGGTEAFF. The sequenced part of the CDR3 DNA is TGTGCCATCAGTGATGCAGGGGGCACTGAA.

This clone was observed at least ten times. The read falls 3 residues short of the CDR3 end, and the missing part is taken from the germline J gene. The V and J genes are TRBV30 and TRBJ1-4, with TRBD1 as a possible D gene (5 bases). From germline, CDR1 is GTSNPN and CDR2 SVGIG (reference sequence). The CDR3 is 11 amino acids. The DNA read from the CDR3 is TGTGCCTGGAGTGTACGGGGGGAA. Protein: CAWSVRGE. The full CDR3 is CAWSVRGELFF.

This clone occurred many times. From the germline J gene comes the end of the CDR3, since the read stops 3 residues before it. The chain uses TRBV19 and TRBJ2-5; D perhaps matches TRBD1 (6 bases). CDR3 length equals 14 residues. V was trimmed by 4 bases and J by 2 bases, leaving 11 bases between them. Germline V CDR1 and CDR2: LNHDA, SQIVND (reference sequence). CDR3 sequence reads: CASSSRGVQETQYF. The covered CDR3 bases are TGTGCCAGTAGTAGCAGGGGTGTACAAGAGACC.

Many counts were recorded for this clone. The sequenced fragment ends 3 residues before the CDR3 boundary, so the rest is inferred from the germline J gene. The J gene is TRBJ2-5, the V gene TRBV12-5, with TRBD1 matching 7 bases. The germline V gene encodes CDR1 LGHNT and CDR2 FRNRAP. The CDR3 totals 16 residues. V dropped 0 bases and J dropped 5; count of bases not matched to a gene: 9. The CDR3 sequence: CASGLVEAGGWETQYF. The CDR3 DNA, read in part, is TGTGCTAGTGGTTTGGTCGAGGCAGGGGGTTGGGAGACC.

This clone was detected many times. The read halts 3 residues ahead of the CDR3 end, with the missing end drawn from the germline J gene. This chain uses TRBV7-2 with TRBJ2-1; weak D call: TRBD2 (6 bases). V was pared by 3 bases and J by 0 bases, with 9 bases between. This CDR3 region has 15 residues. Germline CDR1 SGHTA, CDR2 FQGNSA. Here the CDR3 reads CASSFSGSSYNEQFF. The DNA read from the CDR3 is TGTGCCAGCAGCTTTAGCGGCAGCTCCTACAATGAG.

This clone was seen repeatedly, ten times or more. CDR3 loop: CASTQGQGYGYTF. The sequenced part of the CDR3 DNA is TGTGCCAGCACCCAGGGACAGGGGTATGGC. This chain links TRBV12-3 or TRBV12-4 with TRBJ1-2; 10 bases fit TRBD1. The read stops 3 residues short of the end of the CDR3; the missing end is completed from the germline J gene. V lost 7 bases and J lost 5; bases outside the gene matches: 4. This CDR3 is 13 amino acids long.

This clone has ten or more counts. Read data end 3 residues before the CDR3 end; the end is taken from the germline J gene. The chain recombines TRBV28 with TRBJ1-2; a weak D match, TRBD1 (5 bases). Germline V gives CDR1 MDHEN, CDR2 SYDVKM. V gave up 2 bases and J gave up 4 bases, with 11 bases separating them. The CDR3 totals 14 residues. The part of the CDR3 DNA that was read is TGTGCCAGCAGTTTAGAGGGGTTCGGCTATGGC. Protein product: CASSLEGFGYG. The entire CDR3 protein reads CASSLEGFGYGYTF.

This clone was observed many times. The DNA read from the CDR3 is TGTGCCAGCAGCTTAGCGCGGGGCGTCAATAGCAATCAGCCC. It encodes CASSLARGVNSNQP. Given in full, the CDR3 is CASSLARGVNSNQPQHF. This chain joins TRBV7-2 and TRBJ1-5; possible D gene TRBD1, 5 bases. The read halts 3 residues ahead of the CDR3 end, with the missing end drawn from the germline J gene. This CDR3 is built from 17 residues. V lost 0 bases and J 0 bases, leaving 12 bases between the germline ends. Germline CDR1 and CDR2: SGHTA and FQGNSA.

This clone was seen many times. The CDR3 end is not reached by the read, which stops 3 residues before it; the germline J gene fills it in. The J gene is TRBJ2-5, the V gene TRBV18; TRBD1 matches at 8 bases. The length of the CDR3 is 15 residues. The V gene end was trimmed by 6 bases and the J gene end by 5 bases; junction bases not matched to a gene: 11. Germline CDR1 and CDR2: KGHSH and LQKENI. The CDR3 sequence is CASSRQGTPGETQYF. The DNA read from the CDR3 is TGTGCCAGCTCGCGACAGGGGACCCCGGGGGAGACC.

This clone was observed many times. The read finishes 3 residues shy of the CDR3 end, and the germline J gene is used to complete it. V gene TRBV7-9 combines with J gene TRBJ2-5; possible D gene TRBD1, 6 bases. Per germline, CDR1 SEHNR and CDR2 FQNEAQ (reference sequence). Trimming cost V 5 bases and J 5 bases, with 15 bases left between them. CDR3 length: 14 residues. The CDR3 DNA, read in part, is TGTGCCAGCAGCCTCGGACAGATAAGGGAGACC. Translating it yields CASSLGQIRET. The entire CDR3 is CASSLGQIRETQYF.

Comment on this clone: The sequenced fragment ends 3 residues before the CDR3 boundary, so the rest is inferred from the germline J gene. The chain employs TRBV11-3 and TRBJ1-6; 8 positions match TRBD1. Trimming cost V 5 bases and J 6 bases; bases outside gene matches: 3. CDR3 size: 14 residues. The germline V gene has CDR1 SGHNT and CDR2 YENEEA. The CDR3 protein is CASSQGAGNSPLHF. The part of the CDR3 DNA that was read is TGTGCCAGCAGCCAGGGGGCTGGTAATTCACCC.

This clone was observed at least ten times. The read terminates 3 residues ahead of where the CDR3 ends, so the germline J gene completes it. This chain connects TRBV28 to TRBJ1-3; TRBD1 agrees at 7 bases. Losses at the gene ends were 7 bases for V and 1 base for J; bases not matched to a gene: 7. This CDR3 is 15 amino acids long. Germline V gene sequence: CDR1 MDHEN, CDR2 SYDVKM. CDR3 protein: CASMLGGASGNTIYF. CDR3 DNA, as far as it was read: TGTGCCAGCATGTTAGGGGGCGCTTCTGGAAACACC.

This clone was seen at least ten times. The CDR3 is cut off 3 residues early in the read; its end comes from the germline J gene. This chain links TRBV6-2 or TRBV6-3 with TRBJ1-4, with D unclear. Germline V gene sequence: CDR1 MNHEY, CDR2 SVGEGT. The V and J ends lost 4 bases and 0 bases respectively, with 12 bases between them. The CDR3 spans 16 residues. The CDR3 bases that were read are TGTGCCAGCAGTTGGCTCAGCGAACCAACTAATGAAAAA. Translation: CASSWLSEPTNEK. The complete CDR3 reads CASSWLSEPTNEKLFF.

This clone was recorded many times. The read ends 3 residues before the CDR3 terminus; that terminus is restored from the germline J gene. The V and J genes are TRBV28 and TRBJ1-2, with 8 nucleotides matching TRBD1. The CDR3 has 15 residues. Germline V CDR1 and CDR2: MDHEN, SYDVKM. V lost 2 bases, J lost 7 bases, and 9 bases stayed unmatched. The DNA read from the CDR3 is TGTGCCAGCAGTTTACAGGGGGCGCGTGCCGGTGGC. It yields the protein CASSLQGARAGG. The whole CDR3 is CASSLQGARAGGYTF.

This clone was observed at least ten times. The CDR3 region is CASSPTSSPLSEQYF. Partial CDR3 DNA: TGTGCCAGCAGCCCGACTAGTTCCCCCCTGAGCGAG. The rearrangement links TRBV14 to TRBJ2-7, with D possibly being TRBD2 (6 bases). The read terminates 3 residues before the CDR3 end, so the remaining end is supplied by the germline J gene. Germline V gives CDR1 SGHDN, CDR2 FVKESK. This CDR3 has 15 residues. Deletions cut 4 bases from V and 6 bases from J, with 19 bases between.

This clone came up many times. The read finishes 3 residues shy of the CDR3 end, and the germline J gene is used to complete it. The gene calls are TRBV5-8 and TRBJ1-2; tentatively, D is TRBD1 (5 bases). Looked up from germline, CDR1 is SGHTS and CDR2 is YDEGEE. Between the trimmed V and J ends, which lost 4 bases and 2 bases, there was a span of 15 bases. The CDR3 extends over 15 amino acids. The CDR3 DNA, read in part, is TGTGCCAGCAGCCCAAGACCGGGACTGAACTATGGC. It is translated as CASSPRPGLNYG. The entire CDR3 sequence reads CASSPRPGLNYGYTF.

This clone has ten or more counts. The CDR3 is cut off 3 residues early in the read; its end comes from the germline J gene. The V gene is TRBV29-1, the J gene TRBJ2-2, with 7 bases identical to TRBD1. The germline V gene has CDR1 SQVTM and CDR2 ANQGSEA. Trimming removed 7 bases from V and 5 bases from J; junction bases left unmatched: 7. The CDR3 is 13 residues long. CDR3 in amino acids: CSGGGTVTGELFF. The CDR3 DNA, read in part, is TGCAGCGGGGGTGGGACAGTAACCGGGGAG.

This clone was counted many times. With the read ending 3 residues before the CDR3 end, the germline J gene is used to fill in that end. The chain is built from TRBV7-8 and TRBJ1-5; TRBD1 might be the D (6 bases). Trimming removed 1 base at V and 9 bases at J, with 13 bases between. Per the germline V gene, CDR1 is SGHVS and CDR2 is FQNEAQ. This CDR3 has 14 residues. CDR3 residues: CASSLEGQTLPQHF. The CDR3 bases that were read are TGTGCCAGCAGCTTAGAGGGACAAACTTTGCCC.

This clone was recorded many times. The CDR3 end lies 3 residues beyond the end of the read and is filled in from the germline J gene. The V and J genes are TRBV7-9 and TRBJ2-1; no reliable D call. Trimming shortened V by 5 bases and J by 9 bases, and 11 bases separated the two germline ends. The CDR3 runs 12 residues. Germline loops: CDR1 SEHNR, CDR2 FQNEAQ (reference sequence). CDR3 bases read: TGTGCCAGCAGCCGGAATCGCGGTGAG. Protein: CASSRNRGE. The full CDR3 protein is CASSRNRGEQFF.

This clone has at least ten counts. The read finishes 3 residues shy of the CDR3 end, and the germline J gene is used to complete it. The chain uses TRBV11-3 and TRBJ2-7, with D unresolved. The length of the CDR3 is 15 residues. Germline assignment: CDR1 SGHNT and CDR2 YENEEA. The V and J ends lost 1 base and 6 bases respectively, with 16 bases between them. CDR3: CASSLVVLGYSEQYF. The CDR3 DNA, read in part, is TGTGCCAGCAGCTTAGTTGTTTTGGGCTACTCCGAG. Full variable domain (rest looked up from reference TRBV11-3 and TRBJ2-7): EAGVVQSPRYKIIEKKQPVAFWCNPISGHNTLYWYLQNLGQGPELLIRYENEEAVDDSQLPKDRFSAERLKGVDSTLKIQPAELGDSAVYLCASSLVVLGYSEQYFGPGTRLTVT.

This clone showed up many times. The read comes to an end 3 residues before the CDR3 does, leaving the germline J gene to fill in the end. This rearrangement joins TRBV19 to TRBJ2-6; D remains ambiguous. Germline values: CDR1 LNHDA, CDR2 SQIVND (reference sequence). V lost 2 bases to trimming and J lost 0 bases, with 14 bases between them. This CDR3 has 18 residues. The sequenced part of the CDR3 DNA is TGTGCCAGTAGTATATACTCAGGCCTCCTCTCTGGGGCCAACGTC. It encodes CASSIYSGLLSGANV. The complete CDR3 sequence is CASSIYSGLLSGANVLTF.